This T cell receptor (beta chain) was captured in a study of blood T cell repertoires in COVID-19. Looking at the study overall: Samples of COVID-19 (acute and convalescent) were obtained from the United States, Italy and Spain. T cells, B-cell-depleted T cells, or PBMCs supplied cDNA or gDNA.

Original methodology: Nucleated cell number was recorded as an estimate derived from reference gene primer amplification. The repertoire was sequenced with immunoSEQ multiplex PCR; TCRdb's copy has only in-frame clones and lacks some. V and J calls and clone size are given by that table; D and trimming were obtained from the DNA. The sample lists around 150,000 clones, 85% to 90% occurring once. Germline CDR1 reads SNHLY; CDR2 reads FYNNEI. V was shortened by 6 bases and J by 4 bases, with 10 bases between the two germline ends. This CDR3 is built from 13 residues. The sample taken for sequencing was peripheral blood. This TCR was recovered from an older woman with active COVID-19. This rearrangement joins TRBV2 to TRBJ2-1; tentative D call: TRBD1 (6 bases). Here the CDR3 DNA reads TGTGCCAGCAGCCAAGACAGGTACAATGAGCAGTTCTTC. Translation: CASSQDRYNEQFF.